This TCR beta chain was captured by sequencing in a study of CD8+CD57+ T cells in acquired aplastic anemia. Turning to the study itself: Average DNA yield from sorted CD4+ and CD8+ cells was approximately 3 ug. Study-level results: Patients and controls had in common 25 to 30 CD8+ CDR3 sequences.

Only patients with CD8+CD57+ cell expansion on flow cytometry were chosen for sequencing. The cohort consisted entirely of patients having severe acquired aplastic anemia. Patients were untreated when blood was sampled. The CDR3 sequence is 12 residues long. V dropped 4 bases and J dropped 5 bases, with 8 bases sitting between them. The V gene's germline CDR1 is KGHSH and CDR2 LQKENI. CDR3 and TCR beta VDJ profiling relied on a genomic DNA template. TCRdb passed the reads through MiXCR, listing each CDR3 protein once. The sample gives 150,000 to 200,000 distinct CDR3 sequences, less than 50% of which show up once; 1.8% is in the top ten. Turning to this clonotype: No antigen is known for it.

The TCR was taken from a human donor with aplastic anemia. The chain is built from TRBV18 and TRBJ2-5; D is uncertain. The sequenced material came from sorted CD4+, CD8+, or CD8+CD57+ T cells (not recorded which) from PBMCs. The CDR3 loop is CASSRPPETQYF. DNA for the CDR3: TGTGCCAGCTCACGTCCCCCGGAGACCCAGTACTTC.